These 3 T cell receptor beta chains were all obtained from the same sample, sequenced in a study of monozygotic twins with inflammatory bowel disease (dated by TCRdb to about 2019). Preparation of the library involved 5' RACE. Sequencing took place on an Illumina HiSeq 2500. Reprocessed by TCRdb, the reads give a single entry per CDR3 protein sequence, without DNA. This sample's table contains about 380,000 distinct CDR3 sequences. The leading ten clones occupy roughly 2.6% of the sample. Input material: blood. All receptors come from a human donor with ulcerative colitis or Crohn's disease, or a healthy co-twin of an affected twin (not recorded which).

V usage is TRBV3-1 and J usage is TRBJ1-1; TCRdb lists TRBD1, though no DNA is available to test this call. Germline assignment: CDR1 LGHDT and CDR2 YNNKEL (reference sequence). The CDR3 has 11 amino acids. CDR3 sequence reads: CASSQDRAAFF. The complete variable domain, with remaining parts taken from reference TRBV3-1 and TRBJ1-1, reads DTAVSQTPKYLVTQMGNDKSIKCEQNLGHDTMYWYKQDSKKFLKIMFSYNNKELIINETVPNRFSPKSPDKAHLNLHINSLELGDSAVYFCASSQDRAAFFGQGTRLTVV.

The CDR3 spells CASSYRQGATGELFF. The chain combines TRBV6-5 with TRBJ2-2; the D call of TRBD1 rests on TCRdb alone, since no DNA is present to check it. CDR1 is MNHEY and CDR2 is SVGAGI in the germline V gene. The CDR3 runs 15 residues.

V usage is TRBV7-2 and J usage is TRBJ1-1; TCRdb's assignment of TRBD1 cannot be checked, as there is no DNA. The CDR3 is made up of 14 amino acids. Looked up from germline, CDR1 is SGHTA and CDR2 is FQGNSA. The chain's CDR3 is CASSLRAGGPEAFF.